This T cell receptor (beta chain) was recorded in a study of tumor-infiltrating lymphocytes in primary liver carcinoma. The CDR3 is made up of 11 amino acids. V was shortened by 6 bases and J by 8 bases, with 9 bases between the two germline ends. From germline, CDR1 is SGHRS and CDR2 YFSETQ. This clonotype was detected many times. Between roughly 17 and 30 mg of unsorted bulk tissue served as the source from which RNA and DNA were co-extracted. Making TCR beta cDNA involved roughly 500 ng total RNA and a constant-region primer. Three-round nested multiplex PCR performed with slightly modified ARM-PCR produced the TCR beta libraries. The study ran its first two PCR rounds for roughly 11 cycles each, using TRBV1-TRBV30 forward primers and a C-beta reverse primer. MiXCR, applied by TCRdb to the multiplex PCR reads, yields one record per CDR3 protein. In the table there are approximately 79,000 distinct CDR3 sequences, 60% to 75% of which are singletons.

The sample taken for sequencing was liver tumor tissue from sampling region 4. As to subset: tumor region T4, right-lateral pole. This TCR derives from a man aged 40-50 years with primary liver carcinoma and hepatitis B virus infection. The chain couples TRBV5-1 to TRBJ2-1; D call uncertain. The CDR3 DNA sequence: TGCGCCAGCACAACGGGTGATGAGCAGTTCTTC. It specifies CASTTGDEQFF.